The entry below describes one TCR beta chain. Its antigen target is currently unknown. Per-nucleotide qualities are absent, and no much larger clonotype sits a single base away. TCRbeta CDR3 regions were amplified from genomic DNA by means of the immunoSEQ Assay, a bias-controlled multiplex PCR. The authors' analysis ran thus. The number of nucleated cells in each sample was estimated by amplification of reference gene primers within the assay. Sequence reads were collapsed and filtered to measure the absolute abundance of every unique TCRbeta CDR3 rearrangement. Productive Simpson clonality was computed per sample as the square root of Simpson's diversity index over productive rearrangements. What TCRdb holds here is the immuneACCESS table cut down to in-frame rearrangements. Part of the clones is not present; checked against another copy, under half of the missing clones reflect an unresolved V gene, and the others are unexplained. D and trimming were read from the DNA, whereas the V and J calls and clone size are those reported in that table. The sample has 100,000 to 150,000 clones on record, under 85% of them singletons. The top ten clones comprise approximately 12% of the sample.

This sample was included in a study of blood T cell repertoires in COVID-19 (dated by TCRdb to 2018 to 2020). Broadly, across the study: Samples from collaborators originated in the United States, Italy and Spain and spanned both the acute and convalescent phases of COVID-19. Nearly every sample came with metadata listing a de-identified subject ID, COVID-19 status, age in years and sex. Where available, HLA class I and class II types were taken from metadata supplied by the sample provider and were not determined by assay-based typing. The material from the prospective study consisted of cDNA or gDNA derived from T cells, B-cell-depleted T cells, or PBMCs. A freely available public database, intended as a resource for researchers studying the immune response to SARS-CoV-2, is where the repertoires were released. Deeply sampled blood TCRbeta repertoires from subjects exposed to, actively infected with, or recovered from COVID-19 were included in the dataset. Samples were obtained from the ongoing ImmuneRACE study (first 160 participants) and from 1,000 to 1,500 subjects provided by 6 global collaborators.

Including cysteine and phenylalanine, the CDR3 has 17 amino acids. Just CDR3 DNA is preserved here, 51 bases in frame from base 1. The germline V gene yields ENHRY for CDR1 and SYGVKD for CDR2. Trimming accounts for 0 bases at V and 8 bases at J, while the number of junction bases matched to no gene is 10. The study at large found these results: The quantity of clinical and demographic metadata differed by source and by participant and was supplied without curation.

Whole blood was collected in K2EDTA tubes by collaborating institutions according to the institutions' own protocols. Collaborator samples were shipped for TCRbeta analysis as frozen whole blood, isolated PBMCs, or DNA extracted from either sample type. The sample consisted of peripheral blood. Recombination joined TRBV10-3 with TRBJ2-1; the central 10 bases match TRBD2. This receptor was identified in a man aged 55-75 years with acute or convalescent COVID-19. The CDR3 here reads CAISESLASGRTDEQFF. The nucleotide sequence reads as follows: TGTGCCATCAGTGAGTCTCTCGCTAGCGGGAGAACGGATGAGCAGTTCTTC.